The sequence of this T cell receptor (beta chain) was determined in a study of shared clonotypes between healthy human individuals. Sequenced by immunoSEQ multiplex PCR; TCRdb stores in-frame clones only, minus some. Here the sample spans around 1.6 million clones, around 98% being singletons. Donors, healthy HIV-negative adults, lacked recent acute infections or vaccinations. The sequence was collected from a man under 40 in good health. The sample was naive CD4+ T cells sorted from blood. Subset specified: CD45RA+ positively selected.

The CDR3 sequence is CASSLRTSYPARGYTF. CDR3 DNA: TGTGCCAGCAGCTTAAGGACAAGCTACCCCGCGAGGGGCTACACCTTC. This rearrangement joins TRBV5-4 to TRBJ1-2; D might be TRBD1 (5 bases). The CDR3 is 16 amino acids. V dropped 2 bases and J dropped 8 bases, with 22 bases sitting between them. CDR1 and CDR2 (germline): SGHNT, YYREEE (reference sequence).